This is a list of T cell receptor beta chains from one sample in a study of cytomegalovirus exposure and HLA in healthy donors. The data were produced by immunoSEQ multiplex PCR, yet TCRdb's version contains in-frame clones alone and is incomplete. In the table there are roughly 230,000 clones, roughly 85% of which are singletons. Material for sequencing was PBMCs. These receptors all stem from a girl aged 2 to 10 in good health and CMV-seronegative. Both conserved end residues are trimmed from each CDR3. Fields, in order: V gene, J gene, CDR3 protein.

>TRBV2|TRBJ1-1
ASSRQGSMNTEAF
>TRBV6-4|TRBJ2-7
ASSDSRLAHSYEQY
>TRBV7-9|TRBJ2-2
ASSLTSANTGELF
>TRBV6-5|TRBJ1-1
ASSYSGLRGGTEAF
>TRBV15|TRBJ1-1
ATSTTGWDTEAF
>TRBV7-3|TRBJ2-5
ASSPNGAGAQETQY
>TRBV29-1|TRBJ1-2
SVSGQSNGYT
>TRBV5-6|TRBJ1-5
ASSLGPGQNQPQH
>TRBV2|TRBJ2-7
ASSEREGPYEQY
>TRBV7-6|TRBJ2-7
ASSLASTGPYEQY
>TRBV2|TRBJ2-1
ASRREVQNEQF
>TRBV5-4|TRBJ1-1
ASSLGGRQGATEAF
>TRBV11-3|TRBJ2-1
ASSLDTGTREQF
>TRBV6-4|TRBJ1-1
ASSDRTEAF
>TRBV6-5|TRBJ2-7
ASSRPPYEQY
>TRBV2|TRBJ1-1
ASMGTVTEAF
>TRBV6-1|TRBJ2-3
ASSEASPGSTDTQY
>TRBV6-5|TRBJ2-7
ASRASGGSSYEQY
>TRBV5-5|TRBJ2-7
ASSVGQGGTYEQY
>TRBV27|TRBJ2-7
ASSLLGDYEQY
>TRBV6-1|TRBJ2-6
ASNRDGGANVLT
>TRBV5-4|TRBJ2-7
ASSKGQNYEQY
>TRBV7-3|TRBJ2-3
ASSLAGGTSLDTQY
>TRBV19|TRBJ2-5
ASSIAQGLVETQY
>TRBV6-1|TRBJ2-7
ASSEGDRATYEQY
>TRBV6-5|TRBJ2-7
ASSRDRRYEQY
>TRBV11-1|TRBJ2-5
ASSFEGAIQETQY
>TRBV2|TRBJ1-1
ASSDRTGQNTEAF
>TRBV4-2|TRBJ2-5
ASSHEAASSQWETQY
>TRBV15|TRBJ2-3
ATSTLTSLQGTDTQY
>TRBV6-1|TRBJ2-7
ASSGSRGSFVYEQY
>TRBV11-2|TRBJ1-2
ASSSTNYGYT
>TRBV14|TRBJ2-7
ASSPLNIAGVKYEQY
>TRBV29-1|TRBJ1-2
SVEAGIAYGYT
>TRBV21-1|TRBJ1-2
ASSKAGLCGYT
>TRBV2|.
ATKPGLAAEQY
>TRBV7-9|TRBJ1-1
ASSRAAPDRENTEAF
>TRBV25-1|TRBJ1-3
ASSGLNTRSGNTIY
>TRBV4-1|TRBJ1-1
ASSQDVGGMSAF
>TRBV19|TRBJ2-5
ATSGSRVETQY
>TRBV7-9|TRBJ1-5
ASSLAHGNQPQH
>TRBV7-8|TRBJ2-3
ASSNSGGASDTQY
>TRBV7-9|TRBJ1-1
SSSPWTGDTEAF
>TRBV6-5|TRBJ2-5
ASSYSSGGETQY
>TRBV30|TRBJ2-1
AWSVGAGGQSYNEQF
>TRBV5-6|TRBJ2-2
ASSLAQGEGGELF
>TRBV7-8|TRBJ1-5
ASSLPGQSNQPQH